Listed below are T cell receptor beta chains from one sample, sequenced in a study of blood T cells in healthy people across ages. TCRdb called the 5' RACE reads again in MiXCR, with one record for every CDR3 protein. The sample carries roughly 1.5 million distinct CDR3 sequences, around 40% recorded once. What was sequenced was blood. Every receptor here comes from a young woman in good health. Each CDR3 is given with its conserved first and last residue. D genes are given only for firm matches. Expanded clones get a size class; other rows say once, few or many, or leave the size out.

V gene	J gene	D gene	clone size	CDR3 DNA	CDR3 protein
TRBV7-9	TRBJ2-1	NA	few	TGTGCCAGCAGCTCCCCAAGTATAGCCTACAATGAGCAGTTCTTC	CASSSPSIAYNEQFF
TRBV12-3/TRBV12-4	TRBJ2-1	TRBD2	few	TGTGCCAGCAGTTTAGGGACGGGTCGGGGGGTCCACTACAATGAGCAGTTCTTC	CASSLGTGRGVHYNEQFF
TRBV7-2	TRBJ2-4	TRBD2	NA	TGTGCCAGCAGCTTCTTAGCGGGGGGGTATGACATTCAGTACTTC	CASSFLAGGYDIQYF
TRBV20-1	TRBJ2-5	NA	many	TGCAGTGCTAGCTCCCAAGAGACCCAGTACTTC	CSASSQETQYF
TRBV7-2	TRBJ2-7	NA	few	TGTGCCAGCAGCTTAGGTTTAGGGGCAGCCTACGAGCAGTACTTC	CASSLGLGAAYEQYF
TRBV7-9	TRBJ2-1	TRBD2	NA	TGTGCCAGCAGCTTAGCCCCCCGGGAGGGCCCAGGGGAGCAGTTCTTC	CASSLAPREGPGEQFF
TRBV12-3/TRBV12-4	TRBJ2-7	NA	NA	TGTGCCAGCAGTTCCACTGTAGGCGGTTACGAGCAGTACTTC	CASSSTVGGYEQYF
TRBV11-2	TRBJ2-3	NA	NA	TGTGCCAGCAGCTTAGACGGGATACGGACAGATACGCAGTATTTT	CASSLDGIRTDTQYF
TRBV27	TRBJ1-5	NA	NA	TGTGCCAGCAGTGTACTAGGGAGCCAGCCCCAGCATTTT	CASSVLGSQPQHF
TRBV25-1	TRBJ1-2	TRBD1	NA	TGTGCCAGCAGTGAAGCCGGGACAGTGCACGGCTACACCTTC	CASSEAGTVHGYTF
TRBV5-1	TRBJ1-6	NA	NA	TGCGCCAGCAGCTTGGAGGCCCTGAGCTCCTATAATTCACCCCTCCACTTT	CASSLEALSSYNSPLHF
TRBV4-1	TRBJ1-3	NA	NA	TGCGCCAGCAGCCAAGGACAGGTCCTGGCCGGAAACACCATATATTTT	CASSQGQVLAGNTIYF
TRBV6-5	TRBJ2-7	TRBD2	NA	TGTGCCAGCAGTAAATCTAGCGGGGGGTTCTCCTACGAGCAGTACTTC	CASSKSSGGFSYEQYF
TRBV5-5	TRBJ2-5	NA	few	TGTGCCAGCAGCTTCTCCAGCCAAGAGACCCAGTACTTC	CASSFSSQETQYF
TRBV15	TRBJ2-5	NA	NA	TGTGCCGCCAGCAGAGATTCCTTTCAAGAGACCCAGTACTTC	CAASRDSFQETQYF
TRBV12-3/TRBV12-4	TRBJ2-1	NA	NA	TGTGCCAGCAGTCCCGATGTCCCGAGCTCCTACAATGAGCAGTTCTTC	CASSPDVPSSYNEQFF
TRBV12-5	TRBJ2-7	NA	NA	TGCGCTAGTGGTTTTGGGCTTGGCGTATCCTACGAGCAGTACTTC	CASGFGLGVSYEQYF
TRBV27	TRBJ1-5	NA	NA	TGTGCCAGCAGTTTATTTGGGGGAGCGAGGCAGCCCCAGCATTTT	CASSLFGGARQPQHF
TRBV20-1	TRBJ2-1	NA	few	TGCAGTGCTAGAGACCTCACTAGTATTCACAATGAGCAGTTCTTC	CSARDLTSIHNEQFF
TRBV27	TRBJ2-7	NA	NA	TGTGCCAGCAGTTTAGGTCACGGGGGAGCGGGCTACGAGCAGTACTTC	CASSLGHGGAGYEQYF
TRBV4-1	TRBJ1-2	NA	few	TGCGCCAGCAGCCGGTTTCTTGAATCAGATAACTATGGCTACACCTTC	CASSRFLESDNYGYTF
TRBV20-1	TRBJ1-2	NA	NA	TGCAGTGCTAGGAGAATCCAGGGAGAGAGGCATGGCTACACCTTC	CSARRIQGERHGYTF
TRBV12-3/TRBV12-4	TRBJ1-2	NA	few	TGTGCCAGCACTCTGGACTCGTATGGCTACACCTTC	CASTLDSYGYTF
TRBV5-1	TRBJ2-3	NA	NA	TGCGCCAGCAGCTTGGATTTAGGGAGGGATACGCAGTATTTT	CASSLDLGRDTQYF
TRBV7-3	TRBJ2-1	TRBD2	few	TGTGCCAGCAGCTTAATGGGGCGGGAGGACAATGAGCAGTTCTTC	CASSLMGREDNEQFF
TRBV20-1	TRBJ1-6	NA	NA	TGCAGTGCTAGAGAGAACCGGGGTAATTCACCCCTCCACTTT	CSARENRGNSPLHF
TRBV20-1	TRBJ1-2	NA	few	TGCAGTGCTAGGGCCCACCCCCCAGGGCTTTATGGCTACACCTTC	CSARAHPPGLYGYTF
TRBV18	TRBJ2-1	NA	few	TGTGCCAGCTACCCCCCCAGGGGAACCTACAATGAGCAGTTCTTC	CASYPPRGTYNEQFF
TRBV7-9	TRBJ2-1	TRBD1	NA	TGTGCCAGCGGTCAGACAGGGTTTAATGAGCAGTTCTTC	CASGQTGFNEQFF
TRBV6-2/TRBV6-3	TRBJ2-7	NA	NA	TGTGCCAGCAGAAAGACGGACTACGAGCAGTACTTC	CASRKTDYEQYF
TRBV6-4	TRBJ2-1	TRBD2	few	TGTGCCAGCAGTGCGGCGGGGGGTTGGAATGAGCAGTTCTTC	CASSAAGGWNEQFF
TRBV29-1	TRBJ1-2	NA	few	TGCAGCGTTGATCTAACGCAGAGTAACTATGGCTACACCTTC	CSVDLTQSNYGYTF
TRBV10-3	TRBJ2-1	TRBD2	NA	TGTGCCATCAGTGATATTCTAAAGGGACTAGCGGGAACCAGCTCCTACAATGAGCAGTTCTTC	CAISDILKGLAGTSSYNEQFF
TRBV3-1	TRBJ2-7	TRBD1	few	TGTGCCAGCAGCCAACACGACAGGGTTGTTGGCGAGCAGTACTTC	CASSQHDRVVGEQYF